A single sample gave rise to the 28 T cell receptor beta chains below, sequenced in a study of metastatic and nonmetastatic thyroid tumors. TCRdb re-clonotyped the PCR reads via MiXCR. The sample has about 24,000 clones; roughly 18% are singletons. All patients were untreated before thyroid surgery. The sequenced material came from adjacent normal tissue. These receptors originate from a male donor with papillary thyroid cancer or a benign thyroid nodule (not recorded which). Some clones in this sample may be carry-over from other donors' samples.

In regard to this clone: Its ends do not fully match the called genes, so a read error is possible. V is TRBV11-2 and J is TRBJ2-3; D not resolved. CDR1 is SGHAT, CDR2 FQNNGV, per germline. The CDR3 is made up of 14 amino acids. The CDR3 protein is CASSGRSITDTQNF. The DNA of the CDR3 is TGTGCCAGCAGCGGCAGATCGATCACAGATACGCAGAATTTT.

The V and J genes are TRBV20-1 and TRBJ2-7; 14 bases map to TRBD2. CDR1 is DFQATT, CDR2 SNEGSKA, per germline (reference sequence). J lost 2 bases, V lost 6 bases, and 6 bases had no gene match. The CDR3 sequence is 15 residues long. Here the CDR3 reads CSASGLAGATYEQYF. The CDR3 region has the DNA TGCAGTGCCTCGGGACTAGCGGGGGCAACCTACGAGCAGTACTTC.

To note about this clone: The conserved phenylalanine or tryptophan normally closing the CDR3 is absent here, so this likely arose from a read error. The rearrangement links TRBV9 to TRBJ2-3; possibly TRBD1 or TRBD2 for D (6 bases each). In germline, CDR1 is SGDLS, CDR2 YYNGEE. The CDR3 has 15 residues. V was clipped by 4 bases and J by 0 bases, with 12 bases between them. CDR3 DNA: TGTGCCAGCAGCTTAGGAGGGGGGAGCACAGATACGCAGTATTCT. It encodes CASSLGGGSTDTQYS.

This clone has only a few counts. A single base separates this from a much larger clone, so it may be a read error. The V and J genes are TRBV30 and TRBJ1-6, with a possible D match to TRBD1 (5 bases). CDR1 and CDR2 (germline): GTSNPN, SVGIG (reference sequence). This CDR3 has 13 residues. The DNA of the CDR3 is TGTGCCCGGAGTAAAGGGACGGATTCACCCCTCCGCTTT. The encoded protein is CARSKGTDSPLRF.

The table lists this clone with many counts. The chain links TRBV12-5 to TRBJ2-3; D is uncertain. The CDR3 contains 12 residues. Germline V lookup: CDR1 LGHNT, CDR2 FRNRAP. The V gene lost 6 bases and the J gene lost 9 bases, with 13 bases spanning the gap. The CDR3 bases are TGTGCTAGTGGCTTAGGGTCGGTGACGCAGTATTTT. Its translation is CASGLGSVTQYF.

This clone was observed many times. It is likely a read error, because the conserved phenylalanine at the end of the CDR3 is missing. V usage is TRBV11-2 and J usage is TRBJ2-7, with TRBD1 as a possible D gene (6 bases). V shed 6 bases and J shed 3 bases, with 12 bases lying between them. CDR1 and CDR2 from the germline V gene are SGHAT and FQNNGV. There are 13 residues in the CDR3. The CDR3 reads CASSSNRVYEQYS. In DNA form, the CDR3 reads TGTGCCAGCAGTTCCAACAGGGTCTACGAGCAGTACTCC.

This clone was seen repeatedly, ten times or more. DNA of the CDR3: TGCAGTGCGCCGGGACAGGTCGACTACGAGCAGTACTTC. It encodes CSAPGQVDYEQYF. V and J are TRBV20-1 and TRBJ2-7; TRBD1 agrees at 8 bases. The J segment lost 3 bases and the V segment lost 6 bases, leaving 7 bases of the junction unmatched. The length of the CDR3 is 13 residues. Germline-derived CDR1 and CDR2 are DFQATT and SNEGSKA (reference sequence).

This clone was recorded many times. Other DNA sequences from this sample encode an identical CDR3 as well. This rearrangement joins TRBV3-1 to TRBJ1-6, with 7 bases identical to TRBD1. Germline V gives CDR1 LGHDT, CDR2 YNNKEL (reference sequence). J gave up 12 bases and V 5 bases, and 13 bases lay outside the gene matches. This CDR3 has 15 residues. Here the CDR3 reads CASSGDGQAAGPLHF. The CDR3 nucleotides read TGTGCCAGCAGCGGCGACGGACAGGCCGCAGGACCCCTCCACTTT.

The rearrangement uses TRBV5-1 and TRBJ2-4; weak D call: TRBD1 (5 bases). Trimming removed 4 bases from V and 0 bases from J, with 11 bases in between. The CDR3 loop spans 15 amino acids. Germline V gene data show CDR1 as SGHRS and CDR2 as YFSETQ. CDR3: CASSARVGAKNIQYF. CDR3 nucleotides: TGCGCCAGCAGCGCCAGGGTCGGAGCCAAAAACATTCAGTACTTC.

In its sample, this clone ranks as medium-sized. V usage is TRBV28 and J usage is TRBJ2-7; D gene uncertain. V was clipped by 5 bases and J by 2 bases, with 13 bases between them. There are 14 residues in the CDR3. The V gene's germline CDR1 is MDHEN and CDR2 SYDVKM. The CDR3 loop reads CASSPNGSPYEQYF. As DNA, the CDR3 is TGTGCCAGCAGTCCCAACGGGTCGCCCTACGAGCAGTACTTC.

In this sample, this clone turned up many times. The chain carries TRBV5-1 and TRBJ1-2; 7 nucleotides match TRBD1. This CDR3 is 13 amino acids long. From germline, CDR1 is SGHRS and CDR2 YFSETQ. J was trimmed by 6 bases and V by 2 bases; bases with no gene match: 4. The chain's CDR3 is CASSLDRDHGYTF. CDR3 DNA sequence: TGCGCCAGCAGCTTAGACAGGGATCATGGCTACACCTTC.

About this clone: A read error is possible here, since a much larger clone lies one base away. Because the CDR3's place on the DNA is in doubt, the DNA is left out and the CDR3 is given as listed by TCRdb. The identical CDR3 is also encoded by other nucleotide sequences in the sample. The rearrangement uses TRBV30 and TRBJ2-3; whether TRBD1, the table's D call, matches the DNA was not checked. CDR1 and CDR2 (germline): GTSNPN, SVGIG (reference sequence). Inclusive of both ends, the CDR3 amounts to 12 amino acids. CDR3 sequence: CAWGRGTDTQYF.

In its sample, this clone was seen many times. CDR3 in DNA: TGTGCCAGCAGCTCGAGGGATACCACTGAAGCTTTCTTT. It is translated as CASSSRDTTEAFF. The chain employs TRBV5-5 and TRBJ1-1; D gene unclear. There are 13 residues in the CDR3. V gave up 3 bases and J gave up 4 bases, with 10 bases separating them. Germline V gene data show CDR1 as SGHKS and CDR2 as YYEKEE (reference sequence).

This clone came up a few times. The rearrangement uses TRBV6-4 and TRBJ2-6; D uncertain. The CDR3 is made up of 14 amino acids. Germline CDR1 is MRHNA and CDR2 is SNTAGT. The V end lost 5 bases, the J end lost 1 base, and 6 bases lay between the germline ends. Here the CDR3 reads CASSLASGANVLTF. The CDR3 DNA sequence: TGTGCCAGCAGTTTGGCGTCTGGGGCCAACGTCCTGACTTTC.

Regarding this clone: A read error may account for a junction end that differs from germline. The chain is built from TRBV12-3 or TRBV12-4 and TRBJ2-1, with D maybe TRBD2 (6 bases). The CDR3 consists of 14 residues. The CDR3 region has the DNA TGTGCCAGCACAGGCGGGGCCTCCTACAATGAGCAGCCCTTC. It is translated as CASTGGASYNEQPF.

This clone was recorded at least ten times. This rearrangement joins TRBV11-2 to TRBJ2-3; 9 nucleotides line up with TRBD2. Germline trimming cut 1 base from V and 1 base from J; bases unmatched to any gene: 0. Germline-derived CDR1 and CDR2 are SGHAT and FQNNGV. CDR3 length: 15 residues. The CDR3 DNA reads TGTGCCAGCAGCTTAGTAGCGGGGGGCACAGATACGCAGTATTTT. It yields the protein CASSLVAGGTDTQYF.

Ten or more counts support this clone. This chain connects TRBV20-1 to TRBJ1-5, with D possibly TRBD1 on 6 matching bases. Germline CDR1 is DFQATT and CDR2 is SNEGSKA (reference sequence). The V and J ends lost 4 bases and 0 bases respectively, with 13 bases between them. This CDR3 has 15 residues. The CDR3 DNA reads as TGCAGTGCTAACCGGGACATTTATAGCAATCAGCCCCAGCATTTT. It codes for CSANRDIYSNQPQHF.

This clone was detected only a few times. A much larger clone lies one base from this, so it may be a read error. This rearrangement joins TRBV4-3 to TRBJ2-5; tentative D call: TRBD2 (6 bases). Deletions cut 4 bases from V and 1 base from J, with 19 bases between. The CDR3 covers 17 residues. Germline V gives CDR1 LGHNA, CDR2 YSLEER. The CDR3 sequence: CASSPRRCGTTQETQYF. CDR3 DNA sequence: TGCGCCAGCAGCCCCCGAAGGTGCGGGACCACCCAAGAGACCCAGTACTTC.

This clone was found many times. A read error is possible here, since a much larger clone lies one base away. The chain uses TRBV11-2 and TRBJ2-1; 8 positions match TRBD1. CDR3 length: 15 residues. Germline loops: CDR1 SGHAT, CDR2 FQNNGV. For the CDR3, the DNA is TGTGCCAGCATCAAAAGCCAGGGGGCCTACAATGGGCAGTTCTTC. Protein: CASIKSQGAYNGQFF.

The table lists this clone with many counts. The rearrangement joins TRBV19 to TRBJ2-3, with D tentatively TRBD2 (7 bases). The CDR3 covers 13 residues. In germline, CDR1 is LNHDA, CDR2 SQIVND (reference sequence). The V gene lost 5 bases and the J gene lost 5 bases, with 11 bases spanning the gap. Here the CDR3 reads CASSGGAGDTQYF. The CDR3 nucleotides are TGTGCCAGTAGTGGGGGGGCCGGAGATACGCAGTATTTT.

This clone showed up just a few times. This chain uses TRBV6-1 with TRBJ2-5; 12 bases align to TRBD2. The CDR3 length is 16 residues. The ends lost 6 bases at V and 2 bases at J; junction bases unmatched: 7. Germline V gene data show CDR1 as MNHNS and CDR2 as SASEGT. Here the CDR3 reads CASSRGLAGPQETQYF. CDR3 nucleotide sequence: TGTGCCAGCAGCCGAGGACTAGCGGGACCTCAAGAGACCCAGTACTTC.

This clone has at least ten counts. This chain links TRBV4-1 with TRBJ1-5; D is possibly TRBD1 (5 bases). CDR1 and CDR2 (germline): MGHRA, YSYEKL. V shed 1 base and J shed 4 bases, with 14 bases lying between them. This CDR3 has 16 residues. The CDR3 is CASSQGGADFNQPQHF. CDR3 DNA: TGCGCCAGCAGCCAAGGAGGGGCGGATTTTAATCAGCCCCAGCATTTT.

In its sample, this clone was seen many times. V usage is TRBV5-4 and J usage is TRBJ2-5; D possibly corresponds to TRBD1 (5 bases). Germline CDR1 and CDR2: SGHNT and YYREEE (reference sequence). The CDR3 runs to 13 residues. Trimming stripped 0 bases from V and 5 bases from J, with 8 bases between. The CDR3 spells CASSLGRDETQYF. CDR3 nucleotide sequence: TGTGCCAGCAGCTTGGGCAGGGATGAGACCCAGTACTTC.

The V and J genes are TRBV2 and TRBJ2-2, with a weak D call TRBD1 (5 bases). Deletions cut 5 bases from V and 5 bases from J, with 15 bases between. In germline, CDR1 is SNHLY, CDR2 FYNNEI. This CDR3 is 15 amino acids long. CDR3 DNA sequence: TGTGCCAGCAGTTACCAGGGTAGCATAACCGGGGAGCTGTTTTTT. The encoded protein is CASSYQGSITGELFF.

V gene TRBV5-1 combines with J gene TRBJ2-1, with D perhaps being TRBD1 or TRBD2 (6 bases each). Between the trimmed V and J ends, which lost 5 bases and 2 bases, there was a span of 14 bases. This CDR3 region has 15 residues. Germline CDR1 reads SGHRS; CDR2 reads YFSETQ. Here the CDR3 DNA reads TGCGCCAGCAGACAGAACAGGGAGGCCTACAATGAGCAGTTCTTC. Amino acids: CASRQNREAYNEQFF.

This clone was recorded at least ten times. The chain links TRBV10-3 to TRBJ1-5; perhaps TRBD1 as D (5 bases). The CDR3 consists of 14 residues. Germline V gives CDR1 ENHRY, CDR2 SYGVKD. Trimming stripped 6 bases from V and 4 bases from J, with 13 bases between. CDR3 DNA sequence: TGTGCCATCAGGAACGGGACGGCAAATCAGCCCCAGCATTTT. It specifies CAIRNGTANQPQHF.

At least ten counts were recorded for this clone. The J gene is TRBJ1-3, the V gene TRBV20-1; D call uncertain. The CDR3 runs to 14 residues. Per germline, CDR1 DFQATT and CDR2 SNEGSKA (reference sequence). Trimming shortened V by 6 bases and J by 0 bases, and 12 bases separated the two germline ends. The CDR3 DNA follows: TGCAGTGCCGACAACAGCCGCTCTGGAAACACCATATATTTT. It yields the protein CSADNSRSGNTIYF.

This clone is medium-sized by share. The genes are TRBV24-1 and TRBJ2-5; D might be TRBD1 (5 bases). The CDR3 is 12 amino acids. Germline-derived CDR1 and CDR2 are KGHDR and SFDVKD. The V end was cut by 4 bases, the J end by 5 bases, with 7 bases between. CDR3 bases: TGTGCCACCAGTGAGGCAGGGGAGACCCAGTACTTC. The encoded protein is CATSEAGETQYF.